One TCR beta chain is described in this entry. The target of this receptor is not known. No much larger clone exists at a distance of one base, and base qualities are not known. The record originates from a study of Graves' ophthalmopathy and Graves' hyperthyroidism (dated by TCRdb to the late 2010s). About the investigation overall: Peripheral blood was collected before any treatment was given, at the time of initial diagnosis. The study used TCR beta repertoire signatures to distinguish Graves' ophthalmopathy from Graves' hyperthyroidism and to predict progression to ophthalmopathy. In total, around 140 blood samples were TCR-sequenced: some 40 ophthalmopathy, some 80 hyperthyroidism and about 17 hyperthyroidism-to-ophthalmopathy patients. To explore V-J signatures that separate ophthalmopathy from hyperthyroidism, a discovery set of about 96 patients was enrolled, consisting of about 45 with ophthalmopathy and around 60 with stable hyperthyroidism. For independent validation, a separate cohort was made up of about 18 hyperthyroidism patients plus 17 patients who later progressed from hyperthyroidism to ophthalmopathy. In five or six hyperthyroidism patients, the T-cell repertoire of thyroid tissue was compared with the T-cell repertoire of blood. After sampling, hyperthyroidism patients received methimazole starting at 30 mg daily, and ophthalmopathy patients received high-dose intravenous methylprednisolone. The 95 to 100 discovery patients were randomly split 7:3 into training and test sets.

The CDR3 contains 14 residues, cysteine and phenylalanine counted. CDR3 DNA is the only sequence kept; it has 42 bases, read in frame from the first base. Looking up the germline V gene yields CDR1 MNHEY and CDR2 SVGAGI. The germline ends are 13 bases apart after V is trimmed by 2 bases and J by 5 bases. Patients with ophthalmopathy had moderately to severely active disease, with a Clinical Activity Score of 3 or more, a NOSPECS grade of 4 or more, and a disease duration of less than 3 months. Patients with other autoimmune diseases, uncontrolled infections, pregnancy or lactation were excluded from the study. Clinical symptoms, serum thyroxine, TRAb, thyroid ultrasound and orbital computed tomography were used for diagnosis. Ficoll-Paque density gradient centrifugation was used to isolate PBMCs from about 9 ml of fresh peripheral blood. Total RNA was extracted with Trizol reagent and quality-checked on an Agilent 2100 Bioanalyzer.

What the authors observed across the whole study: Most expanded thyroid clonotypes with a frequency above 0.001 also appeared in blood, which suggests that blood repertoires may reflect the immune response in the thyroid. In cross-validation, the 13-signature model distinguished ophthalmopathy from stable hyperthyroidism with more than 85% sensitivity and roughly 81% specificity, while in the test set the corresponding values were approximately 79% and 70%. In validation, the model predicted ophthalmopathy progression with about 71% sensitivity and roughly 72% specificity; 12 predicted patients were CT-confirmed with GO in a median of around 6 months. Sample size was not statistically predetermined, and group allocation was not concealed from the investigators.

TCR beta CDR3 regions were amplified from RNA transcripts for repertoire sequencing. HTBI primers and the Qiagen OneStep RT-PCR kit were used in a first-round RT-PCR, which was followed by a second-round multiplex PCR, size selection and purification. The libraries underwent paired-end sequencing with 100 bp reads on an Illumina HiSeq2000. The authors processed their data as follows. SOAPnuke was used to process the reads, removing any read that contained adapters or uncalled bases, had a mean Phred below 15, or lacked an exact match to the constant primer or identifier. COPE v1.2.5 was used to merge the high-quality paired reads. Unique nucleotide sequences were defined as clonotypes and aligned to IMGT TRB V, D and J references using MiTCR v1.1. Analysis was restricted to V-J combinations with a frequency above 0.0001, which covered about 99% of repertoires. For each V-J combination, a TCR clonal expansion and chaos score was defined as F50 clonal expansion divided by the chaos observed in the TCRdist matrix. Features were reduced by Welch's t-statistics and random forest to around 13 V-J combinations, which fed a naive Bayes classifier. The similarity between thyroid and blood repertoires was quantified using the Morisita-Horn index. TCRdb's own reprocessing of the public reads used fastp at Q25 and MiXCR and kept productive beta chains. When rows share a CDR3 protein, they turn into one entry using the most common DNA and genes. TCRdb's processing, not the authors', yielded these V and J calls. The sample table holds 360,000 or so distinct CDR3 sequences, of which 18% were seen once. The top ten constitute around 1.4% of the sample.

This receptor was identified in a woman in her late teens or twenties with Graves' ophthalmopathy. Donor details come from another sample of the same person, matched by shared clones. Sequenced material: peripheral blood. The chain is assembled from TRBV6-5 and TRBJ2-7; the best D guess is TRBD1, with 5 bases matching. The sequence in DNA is TGTGCCAGCAGTTACGTCACAGGATGGGACGAGCAGTACTTC. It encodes CASSYVTGWDEQYF.